This T cell receptor (beta chain) was recorded in a study of blood T cells in healthy people across ages. Across the study: About one barcoded beta molecule per two T cells came from capture by template switching. General study findings and limits: Any changes in expanded clonotypes were possibly confounded, as donor CMV status remained unknown.

Every sample yielded at least 6 million isolated PBMCs. This clonotype was detected a few times. As yet, its antigen is unknown. This CDR3 spans 16 amino acids. V lost 3 bases to trimming and J lost 4 bases; unmatched junction nucleotides: 13. CDR1 and CDR2 (germline): DFQATT, SNEGSKA (reference sequence). A second about 6 to 12 cycle PCR used barcoded and J-beta primers. TCRdb passed the 5' RACE reads through MiXCR, listing each CDR3 protein once. The sample yields about 680,000 distinct CDR3 sequences, about 52% seen once. The TCR originated in a woman aged 55 to 70 in good health. The sequencing sample was made of blood. V usage is TRBV20-1 and J usage is TRBJ1-2; 8 nucleotides agree with TRBD1. In nucleotides, the CDR3 is TGCAGTGCTAGGAACCCCGGAGGACAGGGCGTCTATGGCTACACCTTC. It codes for CSARNPGGQGVYGYTF.